This T cell receptor (beta chain) was found in a study of early T cells in non-severe SARS-CoV-2 infection. Study-wide points: VDJdb matching skewed toward anti-spike CD8 responses, missing private and CD4 specificities.

The CDR3 loop spans 16 amino acids. Unmatched junction bases numbered 8, after V lost 2 bases and J lost 3 bases. Germline V gene lookup returns CDR1 MNHEY and CDR2 SVGAGI. As for this clonotype: Its matching antigen is unknown.

Individual cDNA molecules carried attached unique molecular identifiers. TCRdb re-derived calls from the 5' RACE reads in MiXCR, one entry per CDR3 protein. The repertoire consists of 86,000 or so distinct CDR3 sequences, with roughly 6% occurring once and the leading ten covering about 7.5%. This receptor was obtained from an adult who was a healthcare worker with PCR-confirmed SARS-CoV-2 infection or an uninfected control (not recorded which). The genes are TRBV6-5 and TRBJ2-7, with TRBD1 matching 9 bases. Sequencing was carried out using whole blood. Here the CDR3 reads CASSYRGPGQGYEQYF. CDR3 bases: TGTGCCAGCAGTTACAGGGGACCGGGACAGGGCTACGAGCAGTACTTC.